These 2 T cell receptor beta chains were all obtained from the same sample, sequenced in a study of T cell repertoires in cytomegalovirus infection. The antigens these receptors bind are not known. Via MiXCR, TCRdb re-called the reads, giving one row per CDR3 protein. The table records about 47,000 distinct CDR3 sequences, about 19% of them present only once. The source was CD8+ T cells from cultured PBMCs, collected from culture after CMV antigen stimulation. The receptors stem from a human donor in good health (CMV status not recorded). Some clones in this sample may be carry-over from other donors' samples.

This clonotype was detected a few times. The V call is TRBV7-6, the J call TRBJ1-3, with TRBD1 matching over 7 bases. Losses at the gene ends were 6 bases for V and 9 bases for J; bases not matched to a gene: 11. This CDR3 contains 14 residues. CDR1 and CDR2 (germline): SGHVS, FNYEAQ. CDR3 sequence: CASSLEGAQVTIYF. For the CDR3, the DNA is TGTGCCAGCAGTCTAGAGGGGGCCCAGGTCACCATATATTTT.

This chain joins TRBV7-6 and TRBJ1-1; D uncertain. Trimming pared 7 bases from V and 3 bases from J, leaving 30 bases between. CDR1 is SGHVS, CDR2 FNYEAQ, per germline. CDR3 size: 19 residues. The CDR3 DNA is TGTGCCAGCACACGCATTTCGGGGATCACGGCGAGTCAGGACACTGAAGCTTTCTTT. Protein product: CASTRISGITASQDTEAFF.